This section outlines one T cell receptor (beta chain) sequence together with its context. Its antigen is not known. Whenever a sample was processed, at least 6 million PBMCs were isolated. Total RNA, at least 5.5 micrograms per sample, was extracted from PBMCs. These data are taken from a study of blood T cells in healthy people across ages. Study-level results: Researchers said unsorted PBMCs prevented a conclusive naive versus antigen-experienced comparison.

A J-beta primer mix and a sample-barcoded 5' primer were used in a second PCR of about 6 to 12 cycles. Every sample gave at least 2.5 million paired-end reads containing CDR3. TCRdb reprocessed the 5' RACE reads with MiXCR, giving one entry per CDR3 protein. Of 850,000 to 1,100,000 distinct CDR3 sequences in the sample, less than 45% are singletons; the top ten hold around 12%. V lost 7 bases and J lost 8, with 17 bases in between. Looked up from germline, CDR1 is DFQATT and CDR2 is SNEGSKA (reference sequence). The CDR3 length is 13 residues. Sequenced material: blood. This sequence joins TRBV20-1 and TRBJ2-2; D tentatively fits TRBD1 or TRBD2 (5 bases each). The receptor comes from a young man in good health. In DNA, the CDR3 is TGCAGTGTCCCGGGACCCAACGCAGGGGAGCTGTTTTTT. Amino acids: CSVPGPNAGELFF.